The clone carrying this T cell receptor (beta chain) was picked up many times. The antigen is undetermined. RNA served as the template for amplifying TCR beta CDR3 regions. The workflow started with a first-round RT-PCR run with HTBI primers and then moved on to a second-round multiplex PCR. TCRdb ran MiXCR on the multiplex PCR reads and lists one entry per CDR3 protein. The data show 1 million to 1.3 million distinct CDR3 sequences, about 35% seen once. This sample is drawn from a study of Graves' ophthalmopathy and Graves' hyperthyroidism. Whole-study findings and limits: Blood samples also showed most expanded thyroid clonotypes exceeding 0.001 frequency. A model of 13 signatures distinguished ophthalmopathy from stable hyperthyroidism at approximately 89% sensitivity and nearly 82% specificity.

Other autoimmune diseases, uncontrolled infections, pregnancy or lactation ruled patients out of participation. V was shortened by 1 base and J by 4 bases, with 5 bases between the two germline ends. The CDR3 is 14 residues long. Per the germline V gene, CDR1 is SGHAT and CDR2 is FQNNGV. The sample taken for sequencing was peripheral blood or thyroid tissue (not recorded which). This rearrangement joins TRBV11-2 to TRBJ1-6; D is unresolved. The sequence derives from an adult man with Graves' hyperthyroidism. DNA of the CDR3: TGTGCCAGCAGCTTAGCGATGTATAATTCACCCCTCCACTTT. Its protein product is CASSLAMYNSPLHF.